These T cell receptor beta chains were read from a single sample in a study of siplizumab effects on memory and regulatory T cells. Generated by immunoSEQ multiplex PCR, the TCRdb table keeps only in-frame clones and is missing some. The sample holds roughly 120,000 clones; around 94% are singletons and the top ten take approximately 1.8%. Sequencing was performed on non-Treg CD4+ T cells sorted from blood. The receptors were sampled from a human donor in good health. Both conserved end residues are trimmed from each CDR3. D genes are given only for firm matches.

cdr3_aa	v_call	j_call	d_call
ASSLQGTYEQY	TRBV5-1	TRBJ2-7	.
ASSPPQGARGETQY	TRBV18	TRBJ2-5	TRBD1
ASASGTGYWETQY	TRBV19	TRBJ2-5	TRBD1
ASRVRQGRDQPQH	TRBV19	TRBJ1-5	TRBD1
ASSQDGQAKNIQY	TRBV4-1	TRBJ2-4	.
ASSPGQISGNTIY	TRBV18	TRBJ1-3	TRBD1
ASSFGTLMSDTQY	TRBV27	TRBJ2-3	.
ASSTDRSTNEKLF	TRBV19	TRBJ1-4	.
ASSDGAGNYQPQH	TRBV2	TRBJ1-5	.
ASRASGSSGEQF	TRBV11-3	TRBJ2-1	TRBD2
ASSQVSNTEAF	TRBV4-1	TRBJ1-1	.
ASRLTWNTGELF	TRBV6-5	TRBJ2-2	.
ASSLGQMNTEAF	TRBV27	TRBJ1-1	.
ASSFLPSQFNYGYT	TRBV6-5	TRBJ1-2	.
ASSGPLYGYT	TRBV25-1	TRBJ1-2	.
SVEILAGGMGEQF	TRBV29-1	TRBJ2-1	TRBD1
ASSLAISQGQETQY	TRBV7-2	TRBJ2-5	.
ASSVYPGQSYEQY	TRBV2	TRBJ2-7	TRBD1
ASSRDRTGSTDTQY	TRBV7-9	TRBJ2-3	TRBD1
ASREIGRNTEAF	TRBV5-1	TRBJ1-1	.
ATSGFTGIGEKLF	TRBV15	TRBJ1-4	.
ASSHRSGGNTGELF	TRBV4-1	TRBJ2-2	TRBD2
ASSSRANYGYT	TRBV11-2	TRBJ1-2	.
ASSTWGADKNIQY	TRBV7-9	TRBJ2-4	.
ASSLGGHRVINTEAF	TRBV11-2	TRBJ1-1	.
ASSTRQRSNEQY	TRBV5-6	TRBJ2-7	.
ASGLVLATLVTDTQY	TRBV12-5	TRBJ2-3	TRBD2
ASTKSPSGDYGYT	TRBV7-2	TRBJ1-2	.
ASSFGTGSYEQY	TRBV5-4	TRBJ2-7	TRBD1
ASRQRGGINEKLF	TRBV11-2	TRBJ1-4	.
ASSYDRGPGNTIY	TRBV6-6	TRBJ1-3	TRBD1
ASSQALPSGGGRYEQY	TRBV4-2	TRBJ2-7	TRBD2
ASSYSGGAQNEQY	TRBV6-6	TRBJ2-7	.
ASSPAAINQPQH	TRBV19	TRBJ1-5	.
ASSLGGGGSTDTQY	TRBV11-3	TRBJ2-3	.
ASSEFSSGLSYNEQF	TRBV6-1	TRBJ2-1	TRBD2